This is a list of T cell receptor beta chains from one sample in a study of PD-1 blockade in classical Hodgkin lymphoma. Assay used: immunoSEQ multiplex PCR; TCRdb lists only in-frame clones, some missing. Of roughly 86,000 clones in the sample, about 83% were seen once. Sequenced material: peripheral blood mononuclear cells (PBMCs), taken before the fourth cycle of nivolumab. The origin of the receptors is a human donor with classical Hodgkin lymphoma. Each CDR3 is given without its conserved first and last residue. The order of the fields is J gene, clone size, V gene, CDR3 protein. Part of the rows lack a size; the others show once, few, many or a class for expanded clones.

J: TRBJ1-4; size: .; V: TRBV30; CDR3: AWSFTLDLQINEKLF
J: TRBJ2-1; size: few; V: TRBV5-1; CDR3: ASSLWSSGNNEQF
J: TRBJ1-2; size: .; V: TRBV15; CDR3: ATSRDQGLHYGYT
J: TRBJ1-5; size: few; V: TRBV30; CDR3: AWSTTGLSQPQH
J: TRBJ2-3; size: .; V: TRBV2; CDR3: ASSEMVAADTQY
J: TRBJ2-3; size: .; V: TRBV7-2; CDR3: ASSSTGHSRDTQY
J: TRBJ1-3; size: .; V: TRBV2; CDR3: ASSVVNTIY
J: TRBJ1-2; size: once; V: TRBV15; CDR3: ATSRDHIQLAGGLGYT
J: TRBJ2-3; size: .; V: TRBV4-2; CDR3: ASSQGTADTQY
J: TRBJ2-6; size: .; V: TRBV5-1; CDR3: ASGRGTGANVLT
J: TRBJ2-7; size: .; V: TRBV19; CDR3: ASSLTRGYEQY
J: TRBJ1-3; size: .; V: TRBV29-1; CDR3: SVLTGNSGSTIY
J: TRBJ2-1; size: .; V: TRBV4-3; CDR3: ASSQNAPWSSYNEQF
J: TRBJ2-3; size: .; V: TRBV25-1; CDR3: ASSARTSGSGSPDTQY
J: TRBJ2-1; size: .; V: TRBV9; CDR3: ASSATGTILSEQF
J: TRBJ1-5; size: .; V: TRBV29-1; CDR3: SVGDSQNQPQH
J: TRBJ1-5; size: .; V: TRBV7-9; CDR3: ASSLDGNQPQH
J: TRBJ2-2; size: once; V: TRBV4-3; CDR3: ASSQSSGDRAGELF
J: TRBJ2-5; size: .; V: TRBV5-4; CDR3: ASSTGLGSQQETQY
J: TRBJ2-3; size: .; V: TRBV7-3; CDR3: ASSLPSTDTQY
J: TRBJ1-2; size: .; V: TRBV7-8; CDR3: ASSLASLGYGYT
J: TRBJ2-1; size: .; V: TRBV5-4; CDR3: ASSRTAPSYNEQF
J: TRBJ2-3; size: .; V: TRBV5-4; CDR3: ASSLEQYATDTQY
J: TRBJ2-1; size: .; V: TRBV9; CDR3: ASSVIAGGYNEQF
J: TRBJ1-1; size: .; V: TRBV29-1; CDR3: SVDNQGGPEAF
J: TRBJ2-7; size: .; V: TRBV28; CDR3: ASSSGQTYEQY
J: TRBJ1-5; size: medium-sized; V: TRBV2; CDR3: ASSEAVNQPQH
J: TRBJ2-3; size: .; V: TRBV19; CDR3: ASSMVGGRAGMTDTQY
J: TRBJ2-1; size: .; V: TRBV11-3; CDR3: ASSQQGAYNEQF
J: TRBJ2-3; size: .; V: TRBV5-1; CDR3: ASSLASGLAGTDTQY
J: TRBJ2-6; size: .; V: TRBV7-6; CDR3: ASSLVVTGANVLT
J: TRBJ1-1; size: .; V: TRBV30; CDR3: ASKAALEAF
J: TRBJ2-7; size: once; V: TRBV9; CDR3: ASSVRPAVSSEQY
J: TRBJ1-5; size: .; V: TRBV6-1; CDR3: ASSENRGYQPQH
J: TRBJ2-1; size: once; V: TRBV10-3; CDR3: AIQTAGTVGNEQF
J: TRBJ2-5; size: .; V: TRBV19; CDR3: ASRGLGAQETQY